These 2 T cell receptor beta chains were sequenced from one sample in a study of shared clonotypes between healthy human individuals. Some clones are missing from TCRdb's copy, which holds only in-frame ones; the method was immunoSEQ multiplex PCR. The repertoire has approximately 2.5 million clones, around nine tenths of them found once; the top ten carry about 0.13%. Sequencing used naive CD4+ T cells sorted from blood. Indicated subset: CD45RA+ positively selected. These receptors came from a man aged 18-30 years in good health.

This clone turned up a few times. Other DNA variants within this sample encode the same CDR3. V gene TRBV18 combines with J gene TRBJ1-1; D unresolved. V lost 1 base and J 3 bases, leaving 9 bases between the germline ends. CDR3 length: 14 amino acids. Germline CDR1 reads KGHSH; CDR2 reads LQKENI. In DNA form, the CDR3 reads TGTGCCAGCTCACCACAAGGGAGGGACACTGAAGCTTTCTTT. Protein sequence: CASSPQGRDTEAFF.

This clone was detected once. The CDR3 loop reads CASSLAIGGTDTQYF. In nucleotides, the CDR3 is TGTGCCAGCAGCTTAGCTATAGGGGGCACAGATACGCAGTATTTT. V is TRBV7-6 and J is TRBJ2-3, with a possible D match to TRBD1 (5 bases). Trimming shortened V by 0 bases and J by 1 base, and 8 bases separated the two germline ends. CDR1 and CDR2 (germline): SGHVS, FNYEAQ. CDR3 length: 15 residues.